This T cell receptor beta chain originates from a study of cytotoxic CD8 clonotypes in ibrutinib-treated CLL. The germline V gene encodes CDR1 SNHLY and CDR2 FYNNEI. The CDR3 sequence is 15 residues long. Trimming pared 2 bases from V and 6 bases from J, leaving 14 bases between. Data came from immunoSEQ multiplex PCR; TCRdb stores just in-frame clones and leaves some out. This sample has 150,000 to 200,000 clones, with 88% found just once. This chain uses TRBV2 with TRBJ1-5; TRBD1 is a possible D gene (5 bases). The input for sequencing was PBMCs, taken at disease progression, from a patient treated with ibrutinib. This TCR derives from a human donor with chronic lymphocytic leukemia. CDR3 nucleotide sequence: TGTGCCAGCAGTGAAACTTTGGGGCAAGGTCAGCCCCAGCATTTT. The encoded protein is CASSETLGQGQPQHF.